This is a list of T cell receptor beta chains from one sample in a study of T cells in tuberculosis. Profiling relied on immunoSEQ multiplex PCR, and the TCRdb table lists in-frame clones only, not all of them. The repertoire consists of about 40,000 clones, with around 93% occurring once and the leading ten covering about 12%. Sequencing input: PBMCs. The receptor source for this set is a donor aged 10 to 29 with latent tuberculosis or without tuberculosis infection. Some clones in this sample may be carry-over from other donors' samples. The CDR3 runs from the conserved cysteine through the conserved F or W. The order of the fields is J gene, clone size, D gene, V gene, CDR3 DNA, CDR3 protein. A D gene is named only where the DNA matches it firmly. Not every row has a clone size; where given, it reads once, few, many or a size class.

j_gene: TRBJ2-1
abundance: -
d_gene: TRBD2
v_gene: TRBV29-1
CDR3nt: TGCAGCGTCGATAGGGTGCGGGGGGCCCACAATGAGCAGTTCTTC
CDR3aa: CSVDRVRGAHNEQFF

j_gene: TRBJ2-2
abundance: -
d_gene: TRBD2
v_gene: TRBV11-2
CDR3nt: TGTGCCAGCAGCCCCGGGACTAGACCCGGGGAGCTGTTTTTT
CDR3aa: CASSPGTRPGELFF

j_gene: TRBJ2-3
abundance: -
d_gene: -
v_gene: TRBV5-1
CDR3nt: TGCGCCAGCAGCTTGAACTCAGATACGCAGTATTTT
CDR3aa: CASSLNSDTQYF

j_gene: TRBJ2-1
abundance: once
d_gene: TRBD1
v_gene: TRBV19
CDR3nt: TGTGCCAGTAGTTCCCGACAGGGAGATTACAATGAGCAGTTCTTC
CDR3aa: CASSSRQGDYNEQFF

j_gene: TRBJ1-2
abundance: -
d_gene: TRBD1
v_gene: TRBV14
CDR3nt: TGTGCCAGCAGCCAAGATCCAGGGGGCGACTATGGCTACACCTTC
CDR3aa: CASSQDPGGDYGYTF

j_gene: TRBJ2-3
abundance: -
d_gene: -
v_gene: TRBV7-3
CDR3nt: TGTGCCAGCAGCTCACGTGGGGGGATGACAGATACGCAGTATTTT
CDR3aa: CASSSRGGMTDTQYF

j_gene: TRBJ1-6
abundance: few
d_gene: -
v_gene: TRBV6-6
CDR3nt: TGTGCCAGCAGTTACGGGGGGACTAATTCACCCCTCCACTTT
CDR3aa: CASSYGGTNSPLHF

j_gene: TRBJ1-5
abundance: -
d_gene: -
v_gene: TRBV19
CDR3nt: TGTGCCAGTAGTATAGATCTAGGCTGGACACCGAATCAGCCCCAGCATTTT
CDR3aa: CASSIDLGWTPNQPQHF

j_gene: TRBJ2-6
abundance: -
d_gene: -
v_gene: TRBV11-3
CDR3nt: TGTGCCAGCAGCTCCGGTTCCGGGGCCAACGTCCTGACTTTC
CDR3aa: CASSSGSGANVLTF

j_gene: TRBJ2-2
abundance: -
d_gene: -
v_gene: TRBV5-6
CDR3nt: TGTGCCAGCAGCCTAATAACCCGACAAGGAGGAAACACCGGGGAGCTGTTTTTT
CDR3aa: CASSLITRQGGNTGELFF

j_gene: TRBJ1-1
abundance: -
d_gene: TRBD1
v_gene: TRBV6-5
CDR3nt: TGTGCCAGCAGTGGCCGGGACAGGGCGAACACTGAAGCTTTCTTT
CDR3aa: CASSGRDRANTEAFF

j_gene: TRBJ2-7
abundance: -
d_gene: TRBD1
v_gene: TRBV7-8
CDR3nt: TGTGCCAGCAGCTCGCATGGACAGGGGGCTTACGAGCAGTACTTC
CDR3aa: CASSSHGQGAYEQYF

j_gene: TRBJ2-4
abundance: once
d_gene: -
v_gene: TRBV4-3
CDR3nt: TGCGCCAGCAGCCCCGGTCTCATGCAAAACATTCAGTACTTC
CDR3aa: CASSPGLMQNIQYF

j_gene: TRBJ1-5
abundance: once
d_gene: TRBD1
v_gene: TRBV6-6
CDR3nt: TGTGCCAGTCGACAGGGATCCGGGTGGCCCCAGCATTTT
CDR3aa: CASRQGSGWPQHF

j_gene: TRBJ2-6
abundance: -
d_gene: -
v_gene: TRBV6-4
CDR3nt: TGTGCCAGCAGTGACATCCAGGACTCTGGGGCCAACGTCCTGACTTTC
CDR3aa: CASSDIQDSGANVLTF

j_gene: TRBJ1-1
abundance: -
d_gene: -
v_gene: TRBV18
CDR3nt: TGTGCCAGCTCACCTTTCGACAGCAACACTGAAGCTTTCTTT
CDR3aa: CASSPFDSNTEAFF

j_gene: TRBJ1-2
abundance: -
d_gene: -
v_gene: TRBV5-6
CDR3nt: TGTGCCAGCAGCTTCCGGGAGACTGGCTACACCTTC
CDR3aa: CASSFRETGYTF

j_gene: TRBJ2-7
abundance: -
d_gene: -
v_gene: TRBV11-2
CDR3nt: TGTGCCAGCAGCTTAGATCCTAGCTCCGACTACGAGCAGTACTTC
CDR3aa: CASSLDPSSDYEQYF

j_gene: TRBJ1-2
abundance: -
d_gene: -
v_gene: TRBV28
CDR3nt: TGTGCCAGCAGTTTAGGGGGGTACTATGGCTACACCTTC
CDR3aa: CASSLGGYYGYTF

j_gene: TRBJ2-7
abundance: -
d_gene: -
v_gene: TRBV6-5
CDR3nt: TGTGCCAGCAGTTACTCGCGGGCCACCTACGAGCAGTACTTC
CDR3aa: CASSYSRATYEQYF

j_gene: TRBJ1-6
abundance: -
d_gene: -
v_gene: TRBV11-2
CDR3nt: TGTGCCAGCAGCTTAGATGAGGGTGTAGGGATTGATTCACCCCTCCACTTT
CDR3aa: CASSLDEGVGIDSPLHF

j_gene: TRBJ2-7
abundance: once
d_gene: TRBD1
v_gene: TRBV6-1
CDR3nt: TGTGCCAGCAGTGAAGCAGCGTGGGGACAGGTCGAGCAGTACTTC
CDR3aa: CASSEAAWGQVEQYF

j_gene: TRBJ1-1
abundance: -
d_gene: -
v_gene: TRBV18
CDR3nt: TGTGCCAGCTCACCTCCCGGTTCTGAAGCTTTCTTT
CDR3aa: CASSPPGSEAFF

j_gene: TRBJ1-5
abundance: once
d_gene: -
v_gene: TRBV27
CDR3nt: TGTGCCAGCAAGTCGGCAGGGGAGAGCAATCAGCCCCAGCATTTT
CDR3aa: CASKSAGESNQPQHF

j_gene: TRBJ2-1
abundance: -
d_gene: -
v_gene: TRBV6-4
CDR3nt: TGTGCCAGCAGTGACTTGGCGGGGTCCTCCTACAATGAGCAGTTCTTC
CDR3aa: CASSDLAGSSYNEQFF

j_gene: TRBJ2-7
abundance: -
d_gene: -
v_gene: TRBV5-8
CDR3nt: TGTGCCAGCAGCCTGTACGAGCAGTACTTC
CDR3aa: CASSLYEQYF